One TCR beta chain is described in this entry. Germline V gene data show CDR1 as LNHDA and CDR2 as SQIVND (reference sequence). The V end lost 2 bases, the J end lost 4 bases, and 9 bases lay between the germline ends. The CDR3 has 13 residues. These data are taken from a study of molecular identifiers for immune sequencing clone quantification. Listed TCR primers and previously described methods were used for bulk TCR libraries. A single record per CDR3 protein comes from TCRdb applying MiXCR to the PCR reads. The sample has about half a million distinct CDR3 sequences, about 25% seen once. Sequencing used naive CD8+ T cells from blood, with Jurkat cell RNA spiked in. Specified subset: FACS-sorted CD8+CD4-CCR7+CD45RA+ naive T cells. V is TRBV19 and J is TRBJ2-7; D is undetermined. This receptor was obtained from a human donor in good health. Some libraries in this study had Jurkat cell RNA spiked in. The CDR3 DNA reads TGTGCCAGTAGTATATCTGGAACTTACGAGCAGTACTTC. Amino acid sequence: CASSISGTYEQYF.